This section outlines one TCR beta chain sequence together with its context. This clonotype has ten or more counts. This clone's antigen is unknown. Base qualities are missing; no much larger clone stands one base away. This record belongs to a study of Graves' ophthalmopathy and Graves' hyperthyroidism (dated by TCRdb to 2016 to 2018). Regarding the study in general: Peripheral blood was collected at initial diagnosis, before any treatment. To tell Graves' ophthalmopathy apart from Graves' hyperthyroidism, and to predict which patients would progress to ophthalmopathy, the study relied on TCR beta repertoire signatures. In total, 135 blood samples were TCR-sequenced: approximately 40 ophthalmopathy, some 80 hyperthyroidism and roughly 17 hyperthyroidism-to-ophthalmopathy patients. To explore V-J signatures that separate ophthalmopathy from hyperthyroidism, a discovery set of fewer than 110 patients was enrolled, consisting of about 45 with ophthalmopathy and around 60 with stable hyperthyroidism. The independent validation cohort included under 20 hyperthyroidism patients plus 17 patients who later progressed from hyperthyroidism to ophthalmopathy. In about six hyperthyroidism patients, the T-cell repertoires found in thyroid tissue were compared with those found in blood. Following sample collection, hyperthyroidism patients were given methimazole at a starting dose of 30 mg daily, and ophthalmopathy patients were given high-dose intravenous methylprednisolone. The approximately 100 discovery patients were randomly split 7:3 into training and test sets.

For repertoire sequencing, the TCR beta CDR3 regions were amplified from RNA transcripts. The first round of RT-PCR was done with HTBI primers and the Qiagen OneStep RT-PCR kit, and was followed by a second round of multiplex PCR, then size selection and purification. The libraries underwent paired-end sequencing with 100 bp reads on an Illumina HiSeq2000. The original methods were these. SOAPnuke was used for read processing, and reads with adapters, uncalled bases, a mean Phred below 15, or no exact constant-primer or identifier match were discarded. COPE v1.2.5 was used to merge high-quality paired reads. Unique nucleotide sequences were defined as clonotypes and aligned to IMGT TRB V, D and J references using MiTCR v1.1. Analysis was restricted to V-J combinations with a frequency above 0.0001, which covered roughly 99% of repertoires. A TCR clonal expansion and chaos score per V-J combination was defined as the ratio of F50 clonal expansion to chaos observed in the TCRdist matrix. Features were reduced by Welch's t-statistics and random forest to around 14 V-J combinations, which fed a naive Bayes classifier. The similarity between thyroid and blood repertoires was quantified using the Morisita-Horn index. TCRdb itself trimmed the public reads at Q25 with fastp, ran MiXCR and retained productive beta chains. Here each entry gathers all rows of one CDR3 protein and keeps the most common genes and DNA. TCRdb, not the authors, supplied the V and J calls. Within this sample are about 220,000 distinct CDR3 sequences, with roughly 21% of them counted one time only. The ten largest clones capture about 46% of the sample.

CDR1 and CDR2, per the germline V gene, are MNHNS and SASEGT. V is cut back by 6 bases and J by 0 bases, with 5 bases in the junction unmatched. Measured from the cysteine to the phenylalanine, the CDR3 is 15 residues long. Only CDR3 DNA remains: 45 bases, in frame from the first base. On the study overall, not on this receptor specifically: No statistical method was used to set the sample size in advance, and the investigators knew which group each participant was assigned to. The 13-signature model separated ophthalmopathy from stable hyperthyroidism with roughly 90% sensitivity and approximately 83% specificity in cross-validation, and 80%/75% in the test set. Most expanded thyroid clonotypes with a frequency above 0.001 also appeared in blood, which suggests that blood repertoires may reflect the immune response in the thyroid. In validation, the model predicted ophthalmopathy progression with about 71% sensitivity and 72.22% specificity; roughly 12 predicted patients were CT-confirmed with GO in a median of 6.5 months.

Ophthalmopathy patients were characterized by moderately to severely active disease, a Clinical Activity Score of at least 3, a NOSPECS grade of at least 4, and a disease duration under 3 months. Patients were excluded if they had other autoimmune diseases, uncontrolled infections, pregnancy or lactation. Clinical symptoms, serum thyroxine, TRAb, thyroid ultrasound and orbital computed tomography were used for diagnosis. Ficoll-Paque density gradient centrifugation was used to isolate PBMCs from around 9.1 ml of fresh peripheral blood. Total RNA was extracted with Trizol reagent and quality-checked on an Agilent 2100 Bioanalyzer.

The source material was peripheral blood. The receptor comes from a woman aged 45-65 years with Graves' ophthalmopathy. Donor details come from another sample of the same person, matched by shared clones. The chain was built from TRBV6-1 and TRBJ1-3, with TRBD1 matching 7 junction bases. The CDR3 protein: CASSMDRTSGNTIYF. The DNA is as follows: TGTGCCAGCAGCATGGACAGGACCTCTGGAAACACCATATATTTT.